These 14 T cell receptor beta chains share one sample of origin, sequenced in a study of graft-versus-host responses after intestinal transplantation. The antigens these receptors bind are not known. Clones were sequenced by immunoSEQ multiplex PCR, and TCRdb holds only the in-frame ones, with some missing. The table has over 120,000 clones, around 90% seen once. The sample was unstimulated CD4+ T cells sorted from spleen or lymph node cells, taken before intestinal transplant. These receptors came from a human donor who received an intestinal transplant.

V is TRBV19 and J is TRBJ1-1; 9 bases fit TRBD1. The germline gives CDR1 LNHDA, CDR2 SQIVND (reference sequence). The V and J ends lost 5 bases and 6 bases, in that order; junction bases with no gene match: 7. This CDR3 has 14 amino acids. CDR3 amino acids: CASSHRGRGAEAFF. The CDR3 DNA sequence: TGTGCCAGTAGTCACAGGGGGCGAGGCGCTGAAGCTTTCTTT.

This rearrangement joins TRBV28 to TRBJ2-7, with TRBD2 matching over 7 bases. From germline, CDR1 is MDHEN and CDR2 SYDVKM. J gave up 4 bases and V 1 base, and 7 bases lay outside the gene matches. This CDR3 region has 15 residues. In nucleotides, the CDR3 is TGTGCCAGCAGTTTATATCTAGCGGCTTATTACGAGCAGTACTTC. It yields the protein CASSLYLAAYYEQYF.

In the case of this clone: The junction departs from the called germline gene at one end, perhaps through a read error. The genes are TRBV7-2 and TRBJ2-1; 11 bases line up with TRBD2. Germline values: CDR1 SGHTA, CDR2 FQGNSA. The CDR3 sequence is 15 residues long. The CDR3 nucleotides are TGTGCCAGCACCTTAGCGGGAGGGCCACGGAATGAGCAGTTCTTC. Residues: CASTLAGGPRNEQFF.

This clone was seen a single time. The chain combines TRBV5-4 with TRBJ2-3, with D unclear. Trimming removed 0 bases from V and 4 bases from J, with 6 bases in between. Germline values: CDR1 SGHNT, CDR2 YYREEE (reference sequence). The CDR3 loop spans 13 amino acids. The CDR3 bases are TGTGCCAGCAGCTTGGCAGCCCCAGATACGCAGTATTTT. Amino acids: CASSLAAPDTQYF.

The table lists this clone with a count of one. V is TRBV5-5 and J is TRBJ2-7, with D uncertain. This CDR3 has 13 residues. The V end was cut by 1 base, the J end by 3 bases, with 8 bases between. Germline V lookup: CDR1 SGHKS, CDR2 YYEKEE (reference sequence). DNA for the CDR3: TGTGCCAGCAGCTTGACAGACATCTACGAGCAGTACTTC. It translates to CASSLTDIYEQYF.

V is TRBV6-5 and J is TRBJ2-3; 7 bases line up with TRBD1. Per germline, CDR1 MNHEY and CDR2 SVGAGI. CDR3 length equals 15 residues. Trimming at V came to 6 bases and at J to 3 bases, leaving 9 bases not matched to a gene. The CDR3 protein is CASRQTGERTDTQYF. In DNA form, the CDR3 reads TGTGCCAGCAGACAAACAGGGGAAAGGACAGATACGCAGTATTTT.

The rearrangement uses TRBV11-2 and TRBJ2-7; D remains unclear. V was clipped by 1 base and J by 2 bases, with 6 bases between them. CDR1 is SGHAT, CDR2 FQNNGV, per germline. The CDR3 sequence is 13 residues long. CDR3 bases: TGTGCCAGCAGCTTAGGGCAGACCTACGAGCAGTACTTC. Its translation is CASSLGQTYEQYF.

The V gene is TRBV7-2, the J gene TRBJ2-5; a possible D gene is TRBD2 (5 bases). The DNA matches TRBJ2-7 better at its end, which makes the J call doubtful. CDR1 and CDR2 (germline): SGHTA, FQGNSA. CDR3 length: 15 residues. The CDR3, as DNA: TGTGCCAGCAGCCCCGGGGTGGCGGGCTTCTACGAGCAGTACTTC. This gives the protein CASSPGVAGFYEQYF.

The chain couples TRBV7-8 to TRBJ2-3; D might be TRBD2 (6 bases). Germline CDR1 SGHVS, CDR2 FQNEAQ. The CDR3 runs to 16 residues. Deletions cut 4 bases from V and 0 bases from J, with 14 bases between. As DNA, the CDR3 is TGTGCCAGCAGCTCCCTGCGGGGTAGGAGCACAGATACGCAGTATTTT. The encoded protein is CASSSLRGRSTDTQYF.

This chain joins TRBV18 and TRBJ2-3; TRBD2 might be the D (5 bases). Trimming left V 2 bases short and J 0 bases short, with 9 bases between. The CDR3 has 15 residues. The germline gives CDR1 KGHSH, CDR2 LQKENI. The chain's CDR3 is CASSPEDLSTDTQYF. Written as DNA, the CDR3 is TGTGCCAGCTCACCAGAGGACTTGAGCACAGATACGCAGTATTTT.

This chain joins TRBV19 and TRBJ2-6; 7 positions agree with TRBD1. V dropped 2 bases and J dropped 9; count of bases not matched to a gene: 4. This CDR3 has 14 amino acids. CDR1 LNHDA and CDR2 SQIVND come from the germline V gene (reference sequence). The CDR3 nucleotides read TGTGCCAGTAGTATAAATAGGGACAGCAACGTCCTGACTTTC. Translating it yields CASSINRDSNVLTF.

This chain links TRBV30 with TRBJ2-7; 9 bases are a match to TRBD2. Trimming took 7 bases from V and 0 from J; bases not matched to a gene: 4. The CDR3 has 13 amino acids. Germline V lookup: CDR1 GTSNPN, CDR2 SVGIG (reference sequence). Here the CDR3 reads CAFSGRGSYEQYF. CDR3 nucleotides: TGTGCCTTTAGCGGGAGAGGCTCCTACGAGCAGTACTTC.

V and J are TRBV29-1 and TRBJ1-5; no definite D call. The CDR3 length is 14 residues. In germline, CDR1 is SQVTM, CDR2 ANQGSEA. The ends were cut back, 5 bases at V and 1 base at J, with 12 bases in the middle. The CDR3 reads CSVSRGGSNQPQHF. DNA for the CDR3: TGCAGCGTTAGTCGGGGAGGGAGCAATCAGCCCCAGCATTTT.

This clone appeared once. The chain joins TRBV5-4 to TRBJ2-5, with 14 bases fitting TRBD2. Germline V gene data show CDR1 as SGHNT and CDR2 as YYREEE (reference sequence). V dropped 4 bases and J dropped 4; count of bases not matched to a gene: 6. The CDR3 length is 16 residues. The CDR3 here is CASSPRLAGGGETQYF. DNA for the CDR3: TGTGCCAGCAGCCCCCGACTAGCGGGAGGGGGAGAGACCCAGTACTTC.